This T cell receptor (beta chain) was identified during a study of T-cell reconstitution after alpha-beta-depleted transplantation in children. Whole-study findings and limits: The main origin of T-cell counts and diversity one year after transplant was newly produced T cells. Diversity of TCRbeta at day 60 was high in some patients, arising from surviving recipient T cells and thymic progenitors. Reported findings indicate that, about two months after transplant, alpha-beta T cells came from several hundred expanded clones, which were derived from non-depleted graft cells.

V dropped 3 bases and J dropped 5; count of bases not matched to a gene: 9. This CDR3 is built from 14 residues. CDR1 is DFQATT and CDR2 is SNEGSKA in the germline V gene (reference sequence). Unique molecular identifiers were incorporated when the TCRbeta library was constructed. TCRdb re-called the PCR reads through MiXCR, storing one row per CDR3 protein. This table has about 580,000 distinct CDR3 sequences, 23% appearing once. Remarks on this clonotype: Its target is unknown.

The chain is built from TRBV20-1 and TRBJ2-5; TRBD2 aligns across 7 bases. The source of this sequence is a boy under two years old who had a stem cell transplant for acute myeloid leukemia, so the T cells may come from the graft donor. The material was PBMCs, mostly from graft donor cells, obtained 360 days after TCRalphabeta/CD19-depleted stem cell transplant. CDR3 region: CSASDPGGLETQYF. The CDR3 bases are TGCAGTGCTAGTGATCCGGGGGGTTTGGAGACCCAGTACTTC.